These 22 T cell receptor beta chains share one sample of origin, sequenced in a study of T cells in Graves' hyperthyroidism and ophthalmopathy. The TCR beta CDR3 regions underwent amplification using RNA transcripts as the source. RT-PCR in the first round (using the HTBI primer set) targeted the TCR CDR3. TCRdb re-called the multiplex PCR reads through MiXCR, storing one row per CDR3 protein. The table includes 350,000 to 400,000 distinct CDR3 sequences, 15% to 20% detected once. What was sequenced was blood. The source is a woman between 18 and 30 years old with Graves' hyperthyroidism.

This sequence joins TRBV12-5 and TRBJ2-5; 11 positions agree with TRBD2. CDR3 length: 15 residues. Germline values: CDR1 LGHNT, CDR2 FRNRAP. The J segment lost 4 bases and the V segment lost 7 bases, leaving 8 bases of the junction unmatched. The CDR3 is CASAPTSGASETQYF. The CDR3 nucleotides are TGTGCTAGTGCCCCGACTAGCGGGGCCTCAGAGACCCAGTACTTC.

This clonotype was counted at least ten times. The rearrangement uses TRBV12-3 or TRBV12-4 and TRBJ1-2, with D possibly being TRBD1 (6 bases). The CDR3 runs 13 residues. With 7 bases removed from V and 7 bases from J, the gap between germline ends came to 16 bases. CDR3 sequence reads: CASNGRGDVGYTF. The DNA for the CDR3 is TGTGCCAGCAATGGCAGGGGAGATGTTGGCTACACCTTC.

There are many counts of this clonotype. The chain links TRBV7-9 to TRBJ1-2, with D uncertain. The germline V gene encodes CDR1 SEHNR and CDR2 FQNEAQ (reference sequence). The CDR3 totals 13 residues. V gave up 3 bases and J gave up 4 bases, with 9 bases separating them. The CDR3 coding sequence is TGTGCCAGCAGCTTTGTCGAGGTCTATGGCTACACCTTC. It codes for CASSFVEVYGYTF. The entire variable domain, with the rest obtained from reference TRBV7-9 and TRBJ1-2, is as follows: DTGVSQNPRHKITKRGQNVTFRCDPISEHNRLYWYRQTLGQGPEFLTYFQNEAQLEKSRLLSDRFSAERPKGSFSTLEIQRTEQGDSAMYLCASSFVEVYGYTFGSGTRLTVV.

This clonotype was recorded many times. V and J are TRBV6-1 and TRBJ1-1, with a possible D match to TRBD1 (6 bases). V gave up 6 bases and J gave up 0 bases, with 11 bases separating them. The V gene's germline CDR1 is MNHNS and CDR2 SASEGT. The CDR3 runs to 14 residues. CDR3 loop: CASSPDSLNTEAFF. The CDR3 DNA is TGTGCCAGCAGCCCGGACAGCTTGAACACTGAAGCTTTCTTT.

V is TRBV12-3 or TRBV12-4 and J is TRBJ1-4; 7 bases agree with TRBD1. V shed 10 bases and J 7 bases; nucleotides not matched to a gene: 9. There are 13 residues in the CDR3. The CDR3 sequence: CATAGTVTEKLFF. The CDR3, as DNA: TGTGCCACCGCAGGGACAGTGACTGAAAAACTGTTTTTT.

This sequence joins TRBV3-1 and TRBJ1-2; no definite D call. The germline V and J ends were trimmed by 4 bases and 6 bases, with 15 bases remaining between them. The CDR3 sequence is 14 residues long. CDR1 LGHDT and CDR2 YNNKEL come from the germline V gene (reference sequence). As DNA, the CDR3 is TGTGCCAGCAGCCCACCAGGACCGCTCGATGGCTACACCTTC. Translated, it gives CASSPPGPLDGYTF.

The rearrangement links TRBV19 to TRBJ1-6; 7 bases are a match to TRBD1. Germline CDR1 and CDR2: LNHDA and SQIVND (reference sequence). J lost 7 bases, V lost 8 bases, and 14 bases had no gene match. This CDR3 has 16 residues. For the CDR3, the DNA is TGTGCCAGTCGCCCCTCTCGGGACAGAGGAAATTCACCCCTCCACTTT. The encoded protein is CASRPSRDRGNSPLHF.

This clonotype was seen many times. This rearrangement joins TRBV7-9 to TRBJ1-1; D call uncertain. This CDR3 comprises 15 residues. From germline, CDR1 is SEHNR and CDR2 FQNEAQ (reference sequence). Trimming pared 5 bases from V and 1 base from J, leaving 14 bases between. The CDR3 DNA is TGTGCCAGCAGCCTATCACAATGGGGGAACACTGAAGCTTTCTTT. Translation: CASSLSQWGNTEAFF.

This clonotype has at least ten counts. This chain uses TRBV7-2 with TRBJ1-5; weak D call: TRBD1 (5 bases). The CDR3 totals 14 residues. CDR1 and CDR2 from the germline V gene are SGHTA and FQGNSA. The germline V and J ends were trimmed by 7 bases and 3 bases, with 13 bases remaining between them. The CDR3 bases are TGTGCCAGCACCCAGTGGGGGGTCAATCAGCCCCAGCATTTT. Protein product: CASTQWGVNQPQHF.

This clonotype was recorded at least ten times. The CDR3 region has the DNA TGTGCCAGCGAACCCTTATACACTGAAGCTTTCTTT. Protein: CASEPLYTEAFF. This chain connects TRBV18 to TRBJ1-1; D gene unclear. Germline V gene sequence: CDR1 KGHSH, CDR2 LQKENI. The CDR3 loop spans 12 amino acids. Trimming took 8 bases from V and 3 from J, leaving 10 bases between them.

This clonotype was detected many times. The CDR3 region is CASSVAGTENTEAFF. As DNA, the CDR3 is TGTGCCAGCAGCGTAGCTGGGACGGAGAACACTGAAGCTTTCTTT. This rearrangement joins TRBV9 to TRBJ1-1; D is perhaps TRBD1 (5 bases). CDR3 length: 15 amino acids. The V gene's germline CDR1 is SGDLS and CDR2 YYNGEE. V was clipped by 0 bases and J by 1 base, with 10 bases between them.

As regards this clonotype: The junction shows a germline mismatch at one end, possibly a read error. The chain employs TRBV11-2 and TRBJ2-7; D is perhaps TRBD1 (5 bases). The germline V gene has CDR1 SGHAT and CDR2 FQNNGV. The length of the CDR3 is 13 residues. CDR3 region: CANSQGGAPRPYF. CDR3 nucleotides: TGTGCCAACAGCCAAGGTGGGGCCCCCCGTCCGTACTTC. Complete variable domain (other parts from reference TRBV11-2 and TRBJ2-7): EAGVAQSPRYKIIEKRQSVAFWCNPISGHATLYWYQQILGQGPKLLIQFQNNGVVDDSQLPKDRFSAERLKGVDSTLKIQPAKLEDSAVYLCANSQGGAPRPYFGPGTRLTVT.

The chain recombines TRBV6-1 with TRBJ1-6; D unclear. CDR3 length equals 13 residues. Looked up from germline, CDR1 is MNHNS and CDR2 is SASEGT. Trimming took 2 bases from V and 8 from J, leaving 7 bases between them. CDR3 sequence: CASSERSYSPLHF. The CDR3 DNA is TGTGCCAGCAGTGAACGCAGCTATTCACCCCTCCACTTT.

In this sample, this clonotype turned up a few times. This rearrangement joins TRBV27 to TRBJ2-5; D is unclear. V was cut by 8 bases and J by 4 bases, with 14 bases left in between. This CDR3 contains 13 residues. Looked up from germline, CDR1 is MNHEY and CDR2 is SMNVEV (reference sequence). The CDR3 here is CASGPRAGETQYF. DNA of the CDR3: TGTGCCAGCGGCCCTCGGGCTGGAGAGACCCAGTACTTC.

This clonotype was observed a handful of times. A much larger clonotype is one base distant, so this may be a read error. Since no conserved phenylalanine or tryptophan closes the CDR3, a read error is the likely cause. The DNA of the CDR3 is TGTGCCAGCAGTAACACCCTAAGGTCCTACGAGCAGTACTTA. This codes for CASSNTLRSYEQYL. The chain has TRBV2 and TRBJ2-7; D is ambiguous. The CDR3 has 14 residues. Trimming pared 5 bases from V and 1 base from J, leaving 12 bases between. CDR1 and CDR2 from the germline V gene are SNHLY and FYNNEI.

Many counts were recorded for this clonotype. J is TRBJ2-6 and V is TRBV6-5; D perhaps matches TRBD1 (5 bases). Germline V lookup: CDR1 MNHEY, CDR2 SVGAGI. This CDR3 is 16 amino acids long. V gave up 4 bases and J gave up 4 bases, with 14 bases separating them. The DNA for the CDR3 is TGTGCCAGCAGTTTCAACACAGGAGCAGGGGCCAACGTCCTGACTTTC. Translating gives CASSFNTGAGANVLTF.

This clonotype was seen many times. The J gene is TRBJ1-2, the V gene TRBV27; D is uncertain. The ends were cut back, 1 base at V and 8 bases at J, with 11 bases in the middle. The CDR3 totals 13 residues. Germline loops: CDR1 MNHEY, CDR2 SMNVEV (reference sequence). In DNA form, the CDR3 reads TGTGCCAGCAGTTTATACCGGACGGGGGGCTACACCTTC. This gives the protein CASSLYRTGGYTF.

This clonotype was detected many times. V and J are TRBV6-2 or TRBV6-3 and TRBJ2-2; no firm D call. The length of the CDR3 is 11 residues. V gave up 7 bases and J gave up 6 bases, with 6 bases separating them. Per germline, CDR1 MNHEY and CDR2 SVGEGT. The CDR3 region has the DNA TGTGCCAGCAAGATTGCCGGGGAGCTGTTTTTT. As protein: CASKIAGELFF.

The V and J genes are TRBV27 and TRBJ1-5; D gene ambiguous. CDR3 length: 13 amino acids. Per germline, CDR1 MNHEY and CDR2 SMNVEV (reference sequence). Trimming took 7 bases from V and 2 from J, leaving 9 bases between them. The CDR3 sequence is CASNPWGNQPQHF. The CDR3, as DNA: TGTGCCAGCAACCCCTGGGGCAATCAGCCCCAGCATTTT.

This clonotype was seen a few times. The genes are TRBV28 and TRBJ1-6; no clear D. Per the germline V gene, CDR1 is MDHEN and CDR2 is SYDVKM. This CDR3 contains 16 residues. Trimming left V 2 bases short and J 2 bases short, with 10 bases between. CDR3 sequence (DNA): TGTGCCAGCAGTTTAGGGGTTCGCCCCTATAATTCACCCCTCCACTTT. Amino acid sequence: CASSLGVRPYNSPLHF.

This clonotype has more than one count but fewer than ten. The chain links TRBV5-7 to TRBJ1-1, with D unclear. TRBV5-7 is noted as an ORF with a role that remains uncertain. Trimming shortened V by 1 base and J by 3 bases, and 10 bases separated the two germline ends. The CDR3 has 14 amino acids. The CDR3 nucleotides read TGTGCCAGCAGCTTGTGTACCGGGGACACTGAAGCTTTCTTT. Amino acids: CASSLCTGDTEAFF.

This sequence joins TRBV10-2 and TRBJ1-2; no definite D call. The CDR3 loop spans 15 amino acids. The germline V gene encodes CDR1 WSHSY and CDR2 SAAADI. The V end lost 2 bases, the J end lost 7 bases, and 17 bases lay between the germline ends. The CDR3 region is CASSEPEGIWGGYTF. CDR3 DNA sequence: TGCGCCAGCAGTGAGCCGGAGGGAATCTGGGGTGGCTACACCTTC.